The rows below give T cell receptor beta chains drawn from one sample of a study of blood T cell repertoires in COVID-19. Some clones are missing from TCRdb's copy, which holds only in-frame ones; the method was immunoSEQ multiplex PCR. The sample lists 150,000 or so clones, 85% to 95% occurring once. Material: peripheral blood. These receptors all stem from a woman between 50 and 59 years old with acute or convalescent COVID-19. The CDR3 runs from the conserved cysteine through the conserved F or W. The order of the fields is clone size, V gene, CDR3 length, D gene, J gene, CDR3 DNA, CDR3 protein. The D gene is left open where the match is weak. Some rows mark clone size as missing; the rest say once, few, many or name a class of expanded clone.

once	TRBV28	14	TRBD1	TRBJ1-5	TGTGCCAGCAGTTTTGACAGGGCCGGACAGCCCCAGCATTTT	CASSFDRAGQPQHF
.	TRBV4-3	16	.	TRBJ1-6	TGCGCCAGCAGCCATGATGTCCGGCAGGGGAATTCACCCCTCCACTTT	CASSHDVRQGNSPLHF
once	TRBV28	13	.	TRBJ1-2	TGTGCCAGCAGTTTTCCAGGGTACGGTGGCTACACCTTC	CASSFPGYGGYTF
.	TRBV24-1	14	.	TRBJ1-1	TGTGCCACCAGTGATGGGTCGGGGAACACTGAAGCTTTCTTT	CATSDGSGNTEAFF
.	TRBV27	14	TRBD1	TRBJ2-7	TGTGCCAGCAGTTTGACAGGGGCCACCTACGAGCAGTACTTC	CASSLTGATYEQYF
.	TRBV28	15	.	TRBJ1-2	TGTGCCAGCAGTTCGTCTGGGGGGAATTGGCGTGGCTACACCTTC	CASSSSGGNWRGYTF
.	TRBV19	14	TRBD1	TRBJ1-2	TGTGCCAGTAGCGTGACAGGGGGCGACTATGGCTACACCTTC	CASSVTGGDYGYTF
.	TRBV6-2/TRBV6-3	17	.	TRBJ1-5	TGTGCCAGCAGTTACCTTCTTCGAGGGAAAGGCAATCAGCCCCAGCATTTT	CASSYLLRGKGNQPQHF
.	TRBV24-1	15	.	TRBJ2-1	TGTGCCACCAGTGTCACCACAGGGCCTGCCGGTGAGCAGTTCTTC	CATSVTTGPAGEQFF
once	TRBV28	14	.	TRBJ2-7	TGTGCCAGCAGTTTGGGGACATGGGACTACGAGCAGTACTTC	CASSLGTWDYEQYF
.	TRBV12-5	18	TRBD2	TRBJ2-3	TGTGCTAGTGGTTTGGTTGGGCTCCTAGCGGGGGGTGCAGATACGCAGTATTTT	CASGLVGLLAGGADTQYF
.	TRBV10-2	14	.	TRBJ2-1	TGCGCCAGCAGACTCCGGGGTCCCTACAATGAGCAGTTCTTC	CASRLRGPYNEQFF
.	TRBV27	13	.	TRBJ2-2	TGTGCCAGCCGGGGATTTTACACCGGGGAGCTGTTTTTT	CASRGFYTGELFF
.	TRBV19	13	TRBD1	TRBJ1-1	TGTGCCAGTAGTAGCAGGGGGCAAACTGAAGCTTTCTTT	CASSSRGQTEAFF
.	TRBV13	13	.	TRBJ2-4	TGTGCCAGCAGCTTAGGCGGGGAAAACATTCAGTACTTC	CASSLGGENIQYF
.	TRBV6-2/TRBV6-3	18	TRBD2	TRBJ2-3	TGTGCCAGCAGTTACCCCCCCTCTAGCGGGATAAGTGCAGATACGCAGTATTTT	CASSYPPSSGISADTQYF
.	TRBV2	12	.	TRBJ2-1	TGTGCCAGCACCAACTCCGGGACAATCGGGTTCTTC	CASTNSGTIGFF
.	TRBV3-1/TRBV3-2	13	TRBD1	TRBJ1-5	TGTGCCAGCAGCCCAGACAGGGGACAGCCCCAGCATTTT	CASSPDRGQPQHF
.	TRBV29-1	13	.	TRBJ2-1	TGCAGCGTCATTCTGACAGGATACAATGAGCAGTTCTTC	CSVILTGYNEQFF
.	TRBV5-8	15	TRBD1	TRBJ2-7	TGTGCCAGCTATACAGGGGAACTACCCCGTTACGAGCAGTACTTC	CASYTGELPRYEQYF
.	TRBV18	15	.	TRBJ1-1	TGTGCCAGCTCACCGCTCAGGGGAATGAACACTGAAGCTTTCTTT	CASSPLRGMNTEAFF
.	TRBV10-3	12	.	TRBJ1-6	TGTGCCATCAAAGCACAGAATTCACCCCTCCACTTT	CAIKAQNSPLHF
.	TRBV14	15	.	TRBJ1-1	TGTGCCAGCAGCGCGTTGGTTTTTACGAGCACTGAAGCTTTCTTT	CASSALVFTSTEAFF
.	TRBV28	15	TRBD1	TRBJ1-1	TGTGCCAGCAAGTTCCCGGGACAGATGAACACTGAAGCTTTCTTT	CASKFPGQMNTEAFF
.	TRBV24-1	13	.	TRBJ2-2	TGTGCCACCAGGTTAGCCAACACCGGGGAGCTGTTTTTT	CATRLANTGELFF
.	TRBV28	14	.	TRBJ1-2	TGTGCCAGCACCCTGGGGGAGGGAAACTATGGCTACACCTTC	CASTLGEGNYGYTF
.	TRBV6-5	14	.	TRBJ2-7	TGTGCCAGCAGGAACACGGGATTCTCCTACGAGCAGTACTTC	CASRNTGFSYEQYF
.	TRBV18	16	.	TRBJ1-3	TGTGCCAGCTCACCAATTAGGGGTCTCTCTGGAAACACCATATATTTT	CASSPIRGLSGNTIYF
.	TRBV15	15	TRBD1	TRBJ2-1	TGTGCCACCAGCAGAGGACAGGGGGATTACAATGAGCAGTTCTTC	CATSRGQGDYNEQFF
.	TRBV11-3	15	.	TRBJ2-7	TGTGCCAGCAGCTTAGCCACGGGACATAGCTACGAGCAGTACTTC	CASSLATGHSYEQYF
.	TRBV6-1	14	TRBD1	TRBJ1-4	TGTGCCAGCAGTTCCCAAGGGGGCAGGGAAAAACTGTTTTTT	CASSSQGGREKLFF
.	TRBV4-3	13	.	TRBJ2-7	TGCGCCAGCAGCCATCACAGGCAATACGAGCAGTACTTC	CASSHHRQYEQYF
.	TRBV2	13	.	TRBJ2-1	TGTGCCAGCAGTGATGTTAGTAACAATGAGCAGTTCTTC	CASSDVSNNEQFF
once	TRBV28	13	.	TRBJ2-7	TGTGCCAGCAGTTTAAGGCGGAACTACGAGCAGTACTTC	CASSLRRNYEQYF
.	TRBV6-5	14	.	TRBJ2-5	TGTGCCAGCAGCCTTAACAAGGGGTCGGAGACCCAGTACTTC	CASSLNKGSETQYF
.	TRBV12-3/TRBV12-4	13	.	TRBJ1-1	TGTGCCAGCAGTCCAGACAGTAACACTGAAGCTTTCTTT	CASSPDSNTEAFF
.	TRBV28	14	.	TRBJ1-2	TGTGCCAGCAGTTTCCGGGGGAGTCGCTATGGCTACACCTTC	CASSFRGSRYGYTF
.	TRBV29-1	13	TRBD1	TRBJ1-4	TGCAGCGCCTTACAGGGGAATATTGAAAAACTGTTTTTT	CSALQGNIEKLFF
.	TRBV29-1	14	TRBD1	TRBJ1-3	TGCAGCGTTGTGACAGGGGGGCCCGGAAACACCATATATTTT	CSVVTGGPGNTIYF
.	TRBV3-1/TRBV3-2	15	.	TRBJ2-3	TGTGCCAGCAGCCAAGCGGGGTCTAGCACAGATACGCAGTATTTT	CASSQAGSSTDTQYF
once	TRBV27	19	TRBD1	TRBJ1-5	TGTGCCAGCAGTCCCTGGACAGGGGCCCTTAGGAGGGGCAATCAGCCCCAGCATTTT	CASSPWTGALRRGNQPQHF
.	TRBV7-6	16	TRBD2	TRBJ2-1	TGTGCCAGCAGCTTAGCGACTAGCGGGACGGTCAATGAGCAGTTCTTC	CASSLATSGTVNEQFF
.	TRBV6-5	16	TRBD2	TRBJ2-1	TGTGCCAGCAGTTACTCGACGAGCGGGAGCGAAAATGAGCAGTTCTTC	CASSYSTSGSENEQFF
.	TRBV30	16	TRBD2	TRBJ2-5	TGTGCCTGGAGTACTAGCGGGGGGTACGGTAGAGAGACCCAGTACTTC	CAWSTSGGYGRETQYF
.	TRBV7-8	15	.	TRBJ1-5	TGTGCCAGCAGCCCCTGGAGGGTTAGCAATCAGCCCCAGCATTTT	CASSPWRVSNQPQHF
once	TRBV19	16	.	TRBJ1-1	TGTGCCAGTAGTACCCCTTGGGACGGGGGAAGCACTGAAGCTTTCTTT	CASSTPWDGGSTEAFF
.	TRBV9	16	TRBD2	TRBJ2-3	TGTGCCAGCAGCTCCCCCCGGGGGGGGCTCTCAGATACGCAGTATTTT	CASSSPRGGLSDTQYF
.	TRBV29-1	13	.	TRBJ1-1	TGCAGCGTCTCTGGTGGTAGCTACACTGAAGCTTTCTTT	CSVSGGSYTEAFF
.	TRBV19	13	.	TRBJ1-3	TGTGCCAGTAGTATTAACTCTGGAAACACCATATATTTT	CASSINSGNTIYF
.	TRBV4-3	15	TRBD1	TRBJ2-7	TGCGCCAGCAGCCAATACAGGGGGTCGGGGTACGAGCAGTACTTC	CASSQYRGSGYEQYF
.	TRBV30	15	TRBD1	TRBJ1-1	TGTGCCTGGAGTAACCGACAGGGGGCGCGAACTGAAGCTTTCTTT	CAWSNRQGARTEAFF
few	TRBV5-6	15	TRBD1	TRBJ1-2	TGTGCCAGCAGCTCGCCCCGACAGGGGGCTGGTGGCTACACCTTC	CASSSPRQGAGGYTF
.	TRBV7-8	12	.	TRBJ1-1	TGTGCCAGCAGCCCCCTCGACACTGAAGCTTTCTTT	CASSPLDTEAFF
once	TRBV27	15	TRBD1	TRBJ1-2	TGTGCCAGCAGTTTAGCAGGGGGCCGATGGGATGGCTACACCTTC	CASSLAGGRWDGYTF
.	TRBV7-2	11	.	TRBJ1-2	TGTGCCAGCAGCATCGACAGGCTTTTGACCTTC	CASSIDRLLTF
once	TRBV10-3	13	TRBD1	TRBJ1-3	TGTGCCATCTCGGACAGGGGTGAAAACACCATATATTTT	CAISDRGENTIYF
.	TRBV3-1/TRBV3-2	13	.	TRBJ2-3	TGTGCCAGCAGCCAAAACCGGCAGGGGAGGGAATATTTT	CASSQNRQGREYF
.	TRBV6-5	15	.	TRBJ2-3	TGTGCCAGCAGTCTTACAGGGCTACTCACAGATACGCAGTATTTT	CASSLTGLLTDTQYF
.	TRBV18	15	.	TRBJ1-2	TGTGCCAGCTCATTACAACAGGGCCTTAACTATGGCTACACCTTC	CASSLQQGLNYGYTF
once	TRBV30	15	TRBD1	TRBJ2-7	TGTGCCTGGGGCCGGGGACAGGGATTCTCCTTCGAGCAGTACTTC	CAWGRGQGFSFEQYF